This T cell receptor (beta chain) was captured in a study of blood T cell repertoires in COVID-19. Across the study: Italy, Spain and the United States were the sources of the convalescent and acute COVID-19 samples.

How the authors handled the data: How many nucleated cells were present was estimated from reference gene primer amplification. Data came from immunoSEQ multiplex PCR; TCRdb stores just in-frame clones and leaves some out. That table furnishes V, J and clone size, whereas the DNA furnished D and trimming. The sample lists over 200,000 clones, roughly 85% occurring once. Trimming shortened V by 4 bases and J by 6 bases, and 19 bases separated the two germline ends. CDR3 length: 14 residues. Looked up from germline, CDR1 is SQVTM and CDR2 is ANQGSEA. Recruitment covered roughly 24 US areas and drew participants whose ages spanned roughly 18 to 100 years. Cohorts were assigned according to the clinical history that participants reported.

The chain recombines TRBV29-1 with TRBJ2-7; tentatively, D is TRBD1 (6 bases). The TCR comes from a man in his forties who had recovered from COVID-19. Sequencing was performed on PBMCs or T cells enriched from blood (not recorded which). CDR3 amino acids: CSVAISGARGEQYF. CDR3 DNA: TGCAGCGTTGCCATCTCAGGAGCCAGGGGCGAGCAGTACTTC.